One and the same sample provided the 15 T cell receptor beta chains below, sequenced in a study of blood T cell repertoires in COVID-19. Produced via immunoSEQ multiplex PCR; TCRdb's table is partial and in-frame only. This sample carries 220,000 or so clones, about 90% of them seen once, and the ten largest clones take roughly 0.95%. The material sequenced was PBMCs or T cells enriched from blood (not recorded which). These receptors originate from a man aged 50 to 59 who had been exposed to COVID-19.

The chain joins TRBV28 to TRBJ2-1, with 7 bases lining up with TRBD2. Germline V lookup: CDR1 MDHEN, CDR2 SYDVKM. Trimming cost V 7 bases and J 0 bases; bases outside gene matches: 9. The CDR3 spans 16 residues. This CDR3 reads CASTSLGGSSYNEQFF. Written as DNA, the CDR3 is TGTGCCAGCACTAGCCTCGGGGGGAGCTCCTACAATGAGCAGTTCTTC.

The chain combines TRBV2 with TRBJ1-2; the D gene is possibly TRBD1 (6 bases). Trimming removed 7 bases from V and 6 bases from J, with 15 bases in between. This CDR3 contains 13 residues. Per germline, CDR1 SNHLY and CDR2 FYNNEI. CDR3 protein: CASKYQGRDGYTF. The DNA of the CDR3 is TGTGCCAGCAAATACCAGGGGCGCGATGGCTACACCTTC.

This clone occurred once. The CDR3 coding sequence is TGTGCCATCAGTGGCCGGGAATGGACTAGCAATACGCAGTATTTT. Its protein product is CAISGREWTSNTQYF. The rearrangement uses TRBV10-3 and TRBJ2-3; 8 bases align to TRBD2. Germline assignment: CDR1 ENHRY and CDR2 SYGVKD. J lost 7 bases, V lost 4 bases, and 10 bases had no gene match. This CDR3 region has 15 residues.

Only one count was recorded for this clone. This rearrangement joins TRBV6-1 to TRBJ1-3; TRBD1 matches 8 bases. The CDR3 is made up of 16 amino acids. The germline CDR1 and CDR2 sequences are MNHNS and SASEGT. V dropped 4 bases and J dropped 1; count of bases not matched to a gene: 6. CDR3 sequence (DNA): TGTGCCAGCAGTGGGGGACAGGTGGAGTCTGGAAACACCATATATTTT. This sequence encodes CASSGGQVESGNTIYF.

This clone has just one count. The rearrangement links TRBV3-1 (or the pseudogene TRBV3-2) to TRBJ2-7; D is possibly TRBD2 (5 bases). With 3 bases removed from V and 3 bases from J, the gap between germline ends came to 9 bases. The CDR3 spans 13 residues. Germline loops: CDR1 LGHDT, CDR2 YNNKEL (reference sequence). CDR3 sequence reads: CASSHLGDYEQYF. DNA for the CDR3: TGTGCCAGCAGCCATTTGGGAGACTACGAGCAGTACTTC.

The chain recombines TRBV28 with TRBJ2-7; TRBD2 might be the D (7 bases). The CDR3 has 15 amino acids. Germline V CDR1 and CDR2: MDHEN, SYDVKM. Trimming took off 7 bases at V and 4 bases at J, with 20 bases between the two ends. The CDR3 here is CASMDFFGGPYEQYF. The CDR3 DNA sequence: TGTGCCAGCATGGATTTTTTCGGGGGGCCGTACGAGCAGTACTTC.

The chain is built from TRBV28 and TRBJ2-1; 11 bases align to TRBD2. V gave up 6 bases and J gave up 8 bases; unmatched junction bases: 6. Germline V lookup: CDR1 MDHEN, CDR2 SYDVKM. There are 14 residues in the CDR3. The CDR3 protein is CASRVAGGPYEQFF. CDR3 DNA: TGTGCCAGCAGAGTAGCGGGAGGGCCCTATGAGCAGTTCTTC.

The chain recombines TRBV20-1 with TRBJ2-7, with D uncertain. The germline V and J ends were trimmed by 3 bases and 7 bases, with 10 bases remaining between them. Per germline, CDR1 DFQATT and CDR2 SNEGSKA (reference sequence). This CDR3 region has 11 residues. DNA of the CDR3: TGCAGTGCTAGTCCCCTAGGAGAGCAGTACTTC. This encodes CSASPLGEQYF.

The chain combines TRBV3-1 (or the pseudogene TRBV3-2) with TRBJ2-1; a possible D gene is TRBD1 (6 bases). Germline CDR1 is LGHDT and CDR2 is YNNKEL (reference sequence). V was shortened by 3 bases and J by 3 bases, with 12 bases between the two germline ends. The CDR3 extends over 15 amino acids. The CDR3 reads CASSQEGGFYNEQFF. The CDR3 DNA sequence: TGTGCCAGCAGCCAGGAAGGGGGTTTCTACAATGAGCAGTTCTTC.

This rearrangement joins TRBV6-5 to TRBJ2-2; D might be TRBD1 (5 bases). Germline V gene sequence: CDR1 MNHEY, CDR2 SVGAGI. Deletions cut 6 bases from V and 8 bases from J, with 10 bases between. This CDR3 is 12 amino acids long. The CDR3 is CASSHDSGELFF. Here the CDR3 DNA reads TGTGCCAGCAGCCATGACAGTGGGGAGCTGTTTTTT.

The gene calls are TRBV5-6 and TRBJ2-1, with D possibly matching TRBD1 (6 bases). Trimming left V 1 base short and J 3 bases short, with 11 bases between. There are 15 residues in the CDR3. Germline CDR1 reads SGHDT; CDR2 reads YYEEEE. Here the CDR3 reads CASSLLEGGYNEQFF. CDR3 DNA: TGTGCCAGCAGCTTGCTTGAAGGGGGCTACAATGAGCAGTTCTTC.

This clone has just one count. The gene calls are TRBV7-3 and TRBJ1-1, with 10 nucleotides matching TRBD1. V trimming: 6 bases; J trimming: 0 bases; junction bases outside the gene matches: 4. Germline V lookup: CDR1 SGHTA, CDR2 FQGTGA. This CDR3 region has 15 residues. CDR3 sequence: CASRKGQGLNTEAFF. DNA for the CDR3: TGTGCCAGCAGGAAGGGACAGGGGTTGAACACTGAAGCTTTCTTT.

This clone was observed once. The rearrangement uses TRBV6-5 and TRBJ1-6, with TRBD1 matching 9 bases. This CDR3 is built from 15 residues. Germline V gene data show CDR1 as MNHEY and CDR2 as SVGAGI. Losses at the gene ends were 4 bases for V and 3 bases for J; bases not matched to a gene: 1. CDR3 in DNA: TGTGCCAGCAGTTGGACAGGGGACTATAATTCACCCCTCCACTTT. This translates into CASSWTGDYNSPLHF.

The CDR3: CASSVEAAANTGELFF. The CDR3 nucleotides read TGTGCCAGCAGCGTAGAGGCGGCAGCGAACACCGGGGAGCTGTTTTTT. The V and J genes are TRBV9 and TRBJ2-2; no definite D call. The CDR3 sequence is 16 residues long. The V gene's germline CDR1 is SGDLS and CDR2 YYNGEE. V lost 0 bases and J 0 bases, leaving 9 bases between the germline ends.

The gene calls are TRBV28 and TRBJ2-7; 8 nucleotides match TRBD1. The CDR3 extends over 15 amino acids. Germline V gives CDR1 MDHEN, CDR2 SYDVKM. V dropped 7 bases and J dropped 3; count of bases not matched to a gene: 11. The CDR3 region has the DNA TGTGCCAGCACCACCCTTAGGACAGGGCGCTACGAGCAGTACTTC. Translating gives CASTTLRTGRYEQYF. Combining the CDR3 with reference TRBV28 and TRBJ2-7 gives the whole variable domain DVKVTQSSRYLVKRTGEKVFLECVQDMDHENMFWYRQDPGLGLRLIYFSYDVKMKEKGDIPEGYSVSREKKERFSLILESASTNQTSMYLCASTTLRTGRYEQYFGPGTRLTVT.